Each of the 32 T cell receptor beta chains below was sequenced from the same sample in a study of PD-L1 blockade in urothelial cancer. Here immunoSEQ multiplex PCR was the method, and the copy in TCRdb shows in-frame clones only, minus some. The sample consists of approximately 52,000 clones, 77% of them appearing once. Source: PBMCs, taken around atezolizumab (anti-PD-L1) treatment. These receptors all stem from a man in his 70s with urothelial cancer.

The CDR3 loop reads CAISSDYEQYF. CDR3 in DNA: TGTGCCATCAGCAGCGACTACGAGCAGTACTTC. The V gene is TRBV10-3, the J gene TRBJ2-7; the D is unclear. The CDR3 totals 11 residues. Trimming took 6 bases from V and 3 from J, leaving 6 bases between them. Germline CDR1 reads ENHRY; CDR2 reads SYGVKD.

The chain is built from TRBV11-2 and TRBJ2-7, with 11 bases fitting TRBD2. The CDR3 runs 15 residues. The germline V gene has CDR1 SGHAT and CDR2 FQNNGV. V was clipped by 6 bases and J by 2 bases; unmatched bases: 6. As DNA, the CDR3 is TGTGCCAGCAGTCTAGCGGGGGGTGAGACCTACGAGCAGTACTTC. Translated, it gives CASSLAGGETYEQYF.

The genes are TRBV7-9 and TRBJ2-7; D perhaps matches TRBD1 (6 bases). Looked up from germline, CDR1 is SEHNR and CDR2 is FQNEAQ (reference sequence). The CDR3 runs 15 residues. The ends were cut back, 5 bases at V and 5 bases at J, with 19 bases in the middle. The CDR3 loop is CASSVYRTAADEQYF. The CDR3 region has the DNA TGTGCCAGCAGCGTCTATCGGACAGCGGCCGACGAGCAGTACTTC. The complete variable domain, with remaining parts taken from reference TRBV7-9 and TRBJ2-7, reads DTGVSQNPRHKITKRGQNVTFRCDPISEHNRLYWYRQTLGQGPEFLTYFQNEAQLEKSRLLSDRFSAERPKGSFSTLEIQRTEQGDSAMYLCASSVYRTAADEQYFGPGTRLTVT.

The rearrangement joins TRBV5-1 to TRBJ1-2, with 8 bases that match TRBD1. J was trimmed by 4 bases and V by 2 bases; bases with no gene match: 7. Germline V lookup: CDR1 SGHRS, CDR2 YFSETQ. The CDR3 is made up of 15 amino acids. The CDR3 protein is CASSLQGTGPYGYTF. DNA of the CDR3: TGCGCCAGCAGCTTACAGGGGACAGGTCCCTATGGCTACACCTTC.

The chain is built from TRBV18 and TRBJ2-7, with D possibly being TRBD1 (5 bases). The V end lost 2 bases, the J end lost 4 bases, and 15 bases lay between the germline ends. The CDR3 contains 15 residues. Germline CDR1 and CDR2: KGHSH and LQKENI. This CDR3 is CASSPTQGSRYEQYF. CDR3 DNA sequence: TGTGCCAGCTCACCAACCCAGGGCAGCCGGTACGAGCAGTACTTC.

The chain links TRBV19 to TRBJ1-2; 10 positions match TRBD1. Germline values: CDR1 LNHDA, CDR2 SQIVND (reference sequence). The CDR3 runs to 14 residues. J gave up 5 bases and V 6 bases, and 6 bases lay outside the gene matches. CDR3 in DNA: TGTGCCAGTAGGCCGGGACAGGGGAGATATGGCTACACCTTC. Translated, it gives CASRPGQGRYGYTF.

This clone was counted only a few times. The chain combines TRBV10-3 with TRBJ2-7; D possibly corresponds to TRBD2 (6 bases). The CDR3 consists of 12 residues. Trimming took off 8 bases at V and 3 bases at J, with 11 bases between the two ends. Germline V gene sequence: CDR1 ENHRY, CDR2 SYGVKD. DNA for the CDR3: TGTGCCATCCTTCGGGGGAACTACGAGCAGTACTTC. Translating gives CAILRGNYEQYF.

The rearrangement uses TRBV6-1 and TRBJ2-7, with D perhaps matching TRBD1 (5 bases). The germline V gene encodes CDR1 MNHNS and CDR2 SASEGT. The CDR3 contains 16 residues. Trimming stripped 4 bases from V and 3 bases from J, with 19 bases between. CDR3 DNA sequence: TGTGCCAGCAGTGGACCTCCCACAGGCCGGTACTACGAGCAGTACTTC. It specifies CASSGPPTGRYYEQYF.

The CDR3 bases are TGTGCCAGTAGATATGAGGGAAATTATGGCTACACCTTC. Translation: CASRYEGNYGYTF. The rearrangement links TRBV19 to TRBJ1-2; D not certain. V was cut by 6 bases and J by 5 bases, with 13 bases left in between. The length of the CDR3 is 13 residues. Germline CDR1 LNHDA, CDR2 SQIVND (reference sequence). Combining the CDR3 with reference TRBV19 and TRBJ1-2 gives the whole variable domain DGGITQSPKYLFRKEGQNVTLSCEQNLNHDAMYWYRQDPGQGLRLIYYSQIVNDFQKGDIAEGYSVSREKKESFPLTVTSAQKNPTAFYLCASRYEGNYGYTFGSGTRLTVV.

The V and J genes are TRBV7-9 and TRBJ1-2, with TRBD1 matching 9 bases. V lost 1 base to trimming and J lost 8 bases; unmatched junction nucleotides: 8. The germline CDR1 and CDR2 sequences are SEHNR and FQNEAQ (reference sequence). The length of the CDR3 is 15 residues. The CDR3 spells CASSLVSTGGGGYTF. Here the CDR3 DNA reads TGTGCCAGCAGCTTAGTCTCTACAGGGGGCGGCGGCTACACCTTC. Complete variable domain (other parts from reference TRBV7-9 and TRBJ1-2): DTGVSQNPRHKITKRGQNVTFRCDPISEHNRLYWYRQTLGQGPEFLTYFQNEAQLEKSRLLSDRFSAERPKGSFSTLEIQRTEQGDSAMYLCASSLVSTGGGGYTFGSGTRLTVV.

The V call is TRBV5-4, the J call TRBJ1-5; tentative D call: TRBD1 (5 bases). This CDR3 spans 18 amino acids. The V end lost 0 bases, the J end lost 4 bases, and 20 bases lay between the germline ends. CDR1 and CDR2 (germline): SGHNT, YYREEE (reference sequence). The CDR3 region has the DNA TGTGCCAGCAGCTTGGGGCCCCACAATGGGGGGGGGAATCAGCCCCAGCATTTT. As protein: CASSLGPHNGGGNQPQHF.

This clone was recorded a few times. The chain links TRBV15 to TRBJ2-5; 7 nucleotides agree with TRBD1. This CDR3 is 13 amino acids long. CDR1 LNHNV and CDR2 YYDKDF come from the germline V gene (reference sequence). Trimming cost V 5 bases and J 5 bases; bases outside gene matches: 5. The CDR3 loop is CATSGDSPETQYF. For the CDR3, the DNA is TGTGCCACCAGCGGGGACAGCCCGGAGACCCAGTACTTC.

The chain recombines TRBV5-5 with TRBJ2-7; D gene uncertain. This CDR3 comprises 13 residues. Deletions cut 2 bases from V and 6 bases from J, with 12 bases between. CDR1 and CDR2 (germline): SGHKS, YYEKEE (reference sequence). The CDR3 sequence: CASSFSPPFEQYF. DNA of the CDR3: TGTGCCAGCAGCTTCAGTCCCCCGTTCGAGCAGTACTTC.

This rearrangement joins TRBV4-2 to TRBJ2-1; 8 positions match TRBD1. The CDR3 has 18 amino acids. Germline loops: CDR1 LGHNA, CDR2 YNFKEQ. The ends lost 3 bases at V and 2 bases at J; junction bases unmatched: 12. The CDR3 loop reads CASSHHQLTGQAYNEQFF. DNA of the CDR3: TGTGCCAGCAGCCACCATCAACTCACGGGACAGGCCTACAATGAGCAGTTCTTC.

This chain uses TRBV28 with TRBJ2-5; 8 nucleotides agree with TRBD2. This CDR3 contains 16 residues. The germline gives CDR1 MDHEN, CDR2 SYDVKM. V shed 7 bases and J 2 bases; nucleotides not matched to a gene: 12. The CDR3 bases are TGTGCCAGCACCTCAGGCGGTACTAGCGGACAAGAGACCCAGTACTTC. This translates into CASTSGGTSGQETQYF.

The chain has TRBV6-1 and TRBJ2-7, with D perhaps TRBD1 (7 bases). V was pared by 5 bases and J by 2 bases, with 13 bases between. CDR3 length: 14 amino acids. Per the germline V gene, CDR1 is MNHNS and CDR2 is SASEGT. DNA of the CDR3: TGTGCCAGCAGTACGGGACAGCGGGCCTACGAGCAGTACTTC. Translation gives CASSTGQRAYEQYF.

The rearrangement joins TRBV2 to TRBJ1-6; TRBD1 aligns across 9 bases. J gave up 9 bases and V 3 bases, and 6 bases lay outside the gene matches. Per the germline V gene, CDR1 is SNHLY and CDR2 is FYNNEI. The CDR3 length is 15 residues. CDR3 in DNA: TGTGCCAGCAGTGAGGGGACAGGGATGGGTTCACCCCTCCACTTT. This encodes CASSEGTGMGSPLHF.

The chain carries TRBV7-9 and TRBJ2-7; TRBD2 agrees at 8 bases. The junction had 7 bases not matched to a gene; V was cut back by 5 bases and J by 4 bases. CDR1 is SEHNR and CDR2 is FQNEAQ in the germline V gene (reference sequence). The CDR3 totals 14 residues. CDR3 amino acids: CASSTTSGDYEQYF. The CDR3 DNA follows: TGTGCCAGCAGCACAACTAGCGGAGATTACGAGCAGTACTTC.

The chain carries TRBV5-5 and TRBJ2-2, with 11 bases matching TRBD1. J was trimmed by 2 bases and V by 4 bases; bases with no gene match: 4. The CDR3 has 16 amino acids. Germline lookup yields CDR1 SGHKS and CDR2 YYEKEE (reference sequence). The CDR3 nucleotides are TGTGCCAGCAGCCCCGGACAGGGGGCAAACACCGGGGAGCTGTTTTTT. Translated: CASSPGQGANTGELFF. The whole variable domain, remainder taken from reference TRBV5-5 and TRBJ2-2, is DAGVTQSPTHLIKTRGQQVTLRCSPISGHKSVSWYQQVLGQGPQFIFQYYEKEERGRGNFPDRFSARQFPNYSSELNVNALLLGDSALYLCASSPGQGANTGELFFGEGSRLTVL.

This clone was found a few times. DNA of the CDR3: TGTGCTAGTGGTTTGTACGGGACAGCTTATGGCTACACCTTC. Amino acids: CASGLYGTAYGYTF. This chain links TRBV12-5 with TRBJ1-2; 7 bases map to TRBD1. V trimming: 2 bases; J trimming: 5 bases; junction bases outside the gene matches: 5. Germline V gene data show CDR1 as LGHNT and CDR2 as FRNRAP. The CDR3 has 14 amino acids.

The rearrangement links TRBV28 to TRBJ2-3, with D possibly being TRBD1 (6 bases). The CDR3 spans 12 residues. Germline V gene lookup returns CDR1 MDHEN and CDR2 SYDVKM. V lost 6 bases to trimming and J lost 3 bases, with 7 bases between them. The CDR3: CASRGQTDTQYF. CDR3 coding DNA: TGTGCCAGCAGAGGACAGACAGATACGCAGTATTTT.

Only a few counts were recorded for this clone. One end of the junction fails to match germline, which may point to a read error. The chain employs TRBV28 and TRBJ2-7; 12 positions match TRBD2. The germline gives CDR1 MDHEN, CDR2 SYDVKM. This CDR3 is 15 amino acids long. This chain's CDR3 is CASSPSLAGGFRVSF. The CDR3 DNA reads TGTGCCAGCAGCCCCAGCCTAGCGGGAGGGTTTAGGGTATCTTTC.

V gene TRBV5-5 combines with J gene TRBJ2-1, with TRBD2 as a possible D gene (5 bases). V dropped 2 bases and J dropped 3 bases, with 12 bases sitting between them. The germline gives CDR1 SGHKS, CDR2 YYEKEE (reference sequence). The CDR3 runs 15 residues. The CDR3 bases are TGTGCCAGCAGCTTCGAGGGTAGCCGCTACAATGAGCAGTTCTTC. Its protein is CASSFEGSRYNEQFF.

The chain recombines TRBV4-2 with TRBJ1-5; D is unresolved. Germline assignment: CDR1 LGHNA and CDR2 YNFKEQ. The CDR3 runs to 13 residues. V was cut by 0 bases and J by 5 bases, with 5 bases left in between. In DNA form, the CDR3 reads TGTGCCAGCAGCCAAGACGGTTATCAGCCCCAGCATTTT. This codes for CASSQDGYQPQHF.

The chain recombines TRBV11-2 with TRBJ1-1, with D maybe TRBD1 (5 bases). Germline loops: CDR1 SGHAT, CDR2 FQNNGV. Trimming shortened V by 3 bases and J by 1 base, and 12 bases separated the two germline ends. The length of the CDR3 is 15 residues. Here the CDR3 reads CASSFLGPGNTEAFF. Here the CDR3 DNA reads TGTGCCAGCAGCTTCCTGGGGCCGGGGAACACTGAAGCTTTCTTT.

This sequence joins TRBV9 and TRBJ2-3; 10 nucleotides line up with TRBD2. Germline CDR1 SGDLS, CDR2 YYNGEE. The trim removed 6 bases at V and 3 bases at J, leaving 7 bases unmatched. The CDR3 covers 15 residues. In nucleotides, the CDR3 is TGTGCCAGCACCGCAACTAGCGGGGTGACAGATACGCAGTATTTT. This translates into CASTATSGVTDTQYF.

This chain uses TRBV11-3 with TRBJ2-7; possibly TRBD1 for D (6 bases). The CDR3 covers 13 residues. Germline loops: CDR1 SGHNT, CDR2 YENEEA. Between the trimmed V and J ends, which lost 0 bases and 9 bases, there was a span of 12 bases. The CDR3 nucleotides read TGTGCCAGCAGCTTAGATCCCCGCAGGGGGCAGTACTTC. Its translation: CASSLDPRRGQYF.

This chain connects TRBV27 to TRBJ2-7, with TRBD2 as a possible D gene (7 bases). Germline CDR1 is MNHEY and CDR2 is SMNVEV (reference sequence). This CDR3 is built from 16 residues. V was pared by 5 bases and J by 6 bases, with 23 bases between. The CDR3 here is CASSPYKGEGGSEQYF. The DNA of the CDR3 is TGTGCCAGCAGTCCCTATAAGGGGGAGGGGGGTTCCGAGCAGTACTTC.

The chain links TRBV7-9 to TRBJ1-2; no firm D call. Germline loops: CDR1 SEHNR, CDR2 FQNEAQ (reference sequence). The CDR3 runs 13 residues. Trimming shortened V by 1 base and J by 4 bases, and 7 bases separated the two germline ends. The CDR3 DNA reads as TGTGCCAGCAGCTTAGGAGGGCTCTATGGCTACACCTTC. This codes for CASSLGGLYGYTF.

The gene calls are TRBV5-5 and TRBJ2-1; TRBD2 is a possible D gene (6 bases). The V end lost 0 bases, the J end lost 0 bases, and 10 bases lay between the germline ends. Germline CDR1 is SGHKS and CDR2 is YYEKEE (reference sequence). This CDR3 region has 16 residues. CDR3 sequence (DNA): TGTGCCAGCAGCTTGGCCCCGACTAGCTCCTACAATGAGCAGTTCTTC. This translates into CASSLAPTSSYNEQFF.

This rearrangement joins TRBV7-2 to TRBJ1-2; weak D call: TRBD1 (6 bases). The CDR3 is 15 amino acids. V gave up 1 base and J gave up 2 bases, with 11 bases separating them. Germline V gene data show CDR1 as SGHTA and CDR2 as FQGNSA. The CDR3 bases are TGTGCCAGCAGCTTAGTAGGGCAGGGGAACTATGGCTACACCTTC. Protein sequence: CASSLVGQGNYGYTF.

A single count supports this clone. No DNA is shown, since the ends of the CDR3 on it are uncertain; the CDR3 is the one TCRdb lists. This chain links TRBV5-6 with TRBJ1-1. The CDR3 is 13 residues long, counting both termini. CDR1 and CDR2 from the germline V gene are SGHDT and YYEEEE. The CDR3 sequence is CASSLVGGGSSPF.